Following are 28 T cell receptor beta chains from one sample sequenced in a study of response to subunit inactivated influenza vaccine. TCRdb called the RT-PCR reads again in MiXCR, with one record for every CDR3 protein. The sample yields hundreds of thousands of distinct CDR3 sequences, around a sixth seen once. Specimen: PBMCs from blood, collected more than 4 days after vaccination. All receptors derive from a middle-aged man who received an inactivated influenza vaccine.

The V call is TRBV4-1, the J call TRBJ2-7; 9 nucleotides line up with TRBD1. The trim removed 1 base at V and 5 bases at J, leaving 9 bases unmatched. Germline CDR1 and CDR2: MGHRA and YSYEKL. The CDR3 has 16 amino acids. CDR3 amino acids: CASSQVKGQGRDEQYF. The CDR3 nucleotides are TGCGCCAGCAGCCAAGTGAAGGGACAGGGCCGCGACGAGCAGTACTTC.

The chain links TRBV10-3 to TRBJ2-3; perhaps D is TRBD1 or TRBD2 (6 bases each). The CDR3 has 16 residues. Trimming stripped 4 bases from V and 4 bases from J, with 18 bases between. Germline V CDR1 and CDR2: ENHRY, SYGVKD. The CDR3 spells CAISALGGGMADTQYF. As DNA, the CDR3 is TGTGCCATCAGTGCCTTGGGGGGCGGGATGGCAGATACGCAGTATTTT.

This clonotype was recorded a few times. This CDR3 is CASSYSSSGANVLTF. The DNA of the CDR3 is TGTGCCAGCAGTTATTCCTCCTCTGGGGCCAACGTCCTGACTTTC. This chain uses TRBV6-5 with TRBJ2-6; D remains unclear. V lost 3 bases, J lost 0 bases, and 6 bases lay in between. CDR3 length equals 15 residues. Germline V gene data show CDR1 as MNHEY and CDR2 as SVGAGI.

The gene calls are TRBV28 and TRBJ2-1, with a possible D match to TRBD2 (6 bases). This CDR3 has 13 amino acids. The germline V gene has CDR1 MDHEN and CDR2 SYDVKM. Trimming took 11 bases from V and 7 from J, leaving 18 bases between them. CDR3 protein: CAGSPGDMNEQFF. The CDR3 bases are TGTGCCGGGTCGCCGGGAGATATGAATGAGCAGTTCTTC.

The CDR3 coding sequence is TGTGCCACCAGTGACCGGTTAGACTACAATGAGCAGTTCTTC. Its protein product is CATSDRLDYNEQFF. The gene calls are TRBV24-1 and TRBJ2-1; D not certain. Germline V CDR1 and CDR2: KGHDR, SFDVKD. The CDR3 contains 14 residues. The ends were cut back, 4 bases at V and 3 bases at J, with 9 bases in the middle.

In nucleotides, the CDR3 is TGTGCCAGCTCACAGTTAGGGGGAAACATTCAGTACTTC. It yields the protein CASSQLGGNIQYF. The V and J genes are TRBV18 and TRBJ2-4, with a weak D call TRBD1 (6 bases). The CDR3 sequence is 13 residues long. V lost 4 bases to trimming and J lost 6 bases, with 10 bases between them. Germline V gene lookup returns CDR1 KGHSH and CDR2 LQKENI.

The chain employs TRBV6-5 and TRBJ1-3, with D possibly TRBD1 on 6 matching bases. Germline V gene lookup returns CDR1 MNHEY and CDR2 SVGAGI. CDR3 length: 15 amino acids. V lost 0 bases to trimming and J lost 1 base, with 7 bases between them. CDR3 in DNA: TGTGCCAGCAGTTACTCGGGGGCGTCTGGAAACACCATATATTTT. Translated: CASSYSGASGNTIYF.

The chain is built from TRBV7-9 and TRBJ2-5; 10 positions agree with TRBD2. With V trimmed by 7 bases and J by 4 bases, 12 bases remained unmatched. The length of the CDR3 is 16 residues. Per germline, CDR1 SEHNR and CDR2 FQNEAQ (reference sequence). The CDR3 is CASNSAGGQLGETQYF. The CDR3, as DNA: TGTGCCAGCAACTCAGCGGGGGGGCAACTTGGAGAGACCCAGTACTTC. The variable domain in full, completed from reference TRBV7-9 and TRBJ2-5, reads DTGVSQNPRHKITKRGQNVTFRCDPISEHNRLYWYRQTLGQGPEFLTYFQNEAQLEKSRLLSDRFSAERPKGSFSTLEIQRTEQGDSAMYLCASNSAGGQLGETQYFGPGTRLLVL.

This clonotype was observed a handful of times. The gene calls are TRBV7-3 and TRBJ2-7, with a possible D match to TRBD2 (7 bases). Trimming stripped 3 bases from V and 5 bases from J, with 11 bases between. The CDR3 is 13 residues long. Germline V gene lookup returns CDR1 SGHTA and CDR2 FQGTGA. CDR3 sequence (DNA): TGTGCCAGCAGCTTGGGGGGGCGGAACGAGCAGTACTTC. Amino acid sequence: CASSLGGRNEQYF.

The V and J genes are TRBV5-8 and TRBJ2-5, with 8 bases identical to TRBD1. Germline-derived CDR1 and CDR2 are SGHTS and YDEGEE. CDR3 length: 15 amino acids. With V trimmed by 5 bases and J by 4 bases, 10 bases remained unmatched. The CDR3 DNA follows: TGTGCCAGCAGTTTTACACAGGGGGTACGAGAGACCCAGTACTTC. Protein: CASSFTQGVRETQYF.

The chain carries TRBV5-6 and TRBJ2-5; TRBD2 agrees at 13 bases. The CDR3 covers 16 residues. V lost 2 bases and J lost 4; bases outside the gene matches: 5. Germline-derived CDR1 and CDR2 are SGHDT and YYEEEE. CDR3 DNA sequence: TGTGCCAGCAGCTTTTCGCGGACTAGCGGGGGAGAGACCCAGTACTTC. Its protein product is CASSFSRTSGGETQYF.

This chain links TRBV29-1 with TRBJ1-1; D perhaps matches TRBD1 (5 bases). Looked up from germline, CDR1 is SQVTM and CDR2 is ANQGSEA. The CDR3 has 14 amino acids. V was shortened by 5 bases and J by 1 base, with 14 bases between the two germline ends. The CDR3 region is CSVSPRVRNTEAFF. For the CDR3, the DNA is TGCAGCGTTTCACCCAGGGTGCGGAACACTGAAGCTTTCTTT.

This clonotype was seen a handful of times. The chain carries TRBV7-9 and TRBJ2-2; unclear D gene. Trimming removed 8 bases from V and 0 bases from J, with 4 bases in between. Germline loops: CDR1 SEHNR, CDR2 FQNEAQ (reference sequence). The CDR3 is 12 residues long. CDR3 sequence (DNA): TGTGCCAGCCTGCCGAACACCGGGGAGCTGTTTTTT. Its translation is CASLPNTGELFF.

Concerning this clonotype: Given a far larger clone just one base away, this is likely a sequencing read error. The chain is built from TRBV14 and TRBJ2-5; no clear D. Per the germline V gene, CDR1 is SGHDN and CDR2 is FVKESK. The CDR3 is 12 residues long. The CDR3 spells CTSSRYQETQYF. The CDR3 bases are TGTACCAGCAGTAGATACCAAGAGACCCAGTACTTC. Variable domain in full (rest from reference TRBV14 and TRBJ2-5): EAGVTQFPSHSVIEKGQTVTLRCDPISGHDNLYWYRRVMGKEIKFLLHFVKESKQDESGMPNNRFLAERTGGTYSTLKVQPAELEDSGVYFCTSSRYQETQYFGPGTRLLVL.

This clonotype has only one observation. This sequence joins TRBV20-1 and TRBJ1-2; D may be TRBD1 (5 bases). The germline CDR1 and CDR2 sequences are DFQATT and SNEGSKA (reference sequence). V gave up 5 bases and J gave up 2 bases, with 12 bases separating them. The CDR3 totals 13 residues. The CDR3 DNA reads TGCAGTGCTCCTACCCAGGGCAACTATGGCTACACCTTC. Its protein product is CSAPTQGNYGYTF.

The V gene is TRBV7-9, the J gene TRBJ2-7; D possibly matches TRBD1 or TRBD2 (5 bases each). Germline V gene sequence: CDR1 SEHNR, CDR2 FQNEAQ (reference sequence). V was cut by 5 bases and J by 3 bases, with 23 bases left in between. This CDR3 contains 17 residues. The CDR3 sequence: CASSAPSPGRTYYEQYF. In nucleotides, the CDR3 is TGTGCCAGCAGCGCACCATCCCCGGGACGGACCTACTACGAGCAGTACTTC.

This rearrangement joins TRBV6-4 to TRBJ1-1; no clear D. Trimming cost V 8 bases and J 5 bases, with 15 bases left between them. This CDR3 is 13 amino acids long. The germline V gene encodes CDR1 MRHNA and CDR2 SNTAGT. CDR3 bases: TGTGCCAGCTCACCGGCCCCGGGTACTGAAGCTTTCTTT. It translates to CASSPAPGTEAFF.

This clonotype was counted between two and nine times. This sequence joins TRBV20-1 and TRBJ1-5; a weak D match, TRBD1 (6 bases). V was shortened by 5 bases and J by 5 bases, with 16 bases between the two germline ends. CDR1 is DFQATT, CDR2 SNEGSKA, per germline (reference sequence). This CDR3 contains 14 residues. CDR3 bases: TGCAGTGCTCCCCTAGGGGGTCGGGATCAGCCCCAGCATTTT. This translates into CSAPLGGRDQPQHF.

The V call is TRBV7-2, the J call TRBJ2-2; D not certain. In germline, CDR1 is SGHTA, CDR2 FQGNSA. Trimming took 0 bases from V and 7 from J, leaving 6 bases between them. This CDR3 has 13 residues. In nucleotides, the CDR3 is TGTGCCAGCAGCTTAGCAGTTTTCGGGGAGCTGTTTTTT. Translating it yields CASSLAVFGELFF.

J is TRBJ2-3 and V is TRBV29-1; D is unclear. The CDR3 has 13 amino acids. In germline, CDR1 is SQVTM, CDR2 ANQGSEA. Trimming removed 6 bases from V and 1 base from J, with 11 bases in between. CDR3 region: CSVSGPGTDTQYF. The DNA of the CDR3 is TGCAGCGTGTCTGGACCGGGCACAGATACGCAGTATTTT.

Only a few counts were recorded for this clonotype. The V and J genes are TRBV29-1 and TRBJ2-7; TRBD1 matches at 8 bases. Germline CDR1 reads SQVTM; CDR2 reads ANQGSEA. The V and J ends lost 7 bases and 5 bases, in that order; junction bases with no gene match: 4. The CDR3 loop spans 11 amino acids. The CDR3, as DNA: TGCAGCGGAAAGACAGGGGACGAGCAGTACTTC. Residues: CSGKTGDEQYF.

This clonotype has more than one count but fewer than ten. The chain carries TRBV10-3 and TRBJ2-3, with D unresolved. Trimming cost V 8 bases and J 1 base, with 13 bases left between them. This CDR3 has 14 amino acids. Germline values: CDR1 ENHRY, CDR2 SYGVKD. The CDR3 loop reads CAIGDLVGTDTQYF. The CDR3 region has the DNA TGTGCCATCGGCGACTTGGTGGGCACAGATACGCAGTATTTT.

This clonotype was observed a handful of times. The chain has TRBV12-3 or TRBV12-4 and TRBJ2-6, with 7 bases matching TRBD2. This CDR3 has 16 residues. With V trimmed by 0 bases and J by 4 bases, 3 bases remained unmatched. For the CDR3, the DNA is TGTGCCAGCAGTTTAGCGCGGGGGTCCGGGGCCAACGTCCTGACTTTC. The encoded protein is CASSLARGSGANVLTF.

This chain joins TRBV12-3 or TRBV12-4 and TRBJ2-3; TRBD2 is a possible D gene (7 bases). This CDR3 comprises 16 residues. Trimming stripped 5 bases from V and 4 bases from J, with 19 bases between. CDR3 residues: CASSMGGGVQSDTQYF. In DNA form, the CDR3 reads TGTGCCAGCAGTATGGGGGGGGGCGTCCAGTCAGATACGCAGTATTTT.

The genes are TRBV27 and TRBJ2-1; D gene unclear. The CDR3 sequence is 16 residues long. Trimming stripped 2 bases from V and 5 bases from J, with 16 bases between. Germline CDR1 is MNHEY and CDR2 is SMNVEV (reference sequence). CDR3 in DNA: TGTGCCAGCAGTTTAGATGTCTACTTACCAAACAATGAGCAGTTCTTC. This sequence encodes CASSLDVYLPNNEQFF.

With respect to this clonotype: Given a much more abundant clone one base away, this may be a read error. CDR3 coding DNA: TGTGCCAGCAGTAAGCAGGAAAAAGAGACCCAGTACTTC. It translates to CASSKQEKETQYF. V and J are TRBV6-4 and TRBJ2-5; D is undetermined. Trimming shortened V by 5 bases and J by 3 bases, and 10 bases separated the two germline ends. Germline V lookup: CDR1 MRHNA, CDR2 SNTAGT. This CDR3 comprises 13 residues.

The rearrangement links TRBV4-3 to TRBJ2-1; 7 positions match TRBD1. Germline CDR1 LGHNA, CDR2 YSLEER. CDR3 length: 16 residues. V shed 1 base and J 4 bases; nucleotides not matched to a gene: 7. The CDR3 region is CASSQGGGRSYNEQFF. DNA of the CDR3: TGCGCCAGCAGCCAAGGAGGGGGCCGGTCTTACAATGAGCAGTTCTTC.

This clonotype was detected many times. CDR3: CSVEARAYQETQYF. CDR3 DNA sequence: TGCAGCGTTGAGGCCAGGGCGTACCAAGAGACCCAGTACTTC. The chain employs TRBV29-1 and TRBJ2-5; tentative D call: TRBD1 (5 bases). V lost 3 bases and J 0 bases, leaving 11 bases between the germline ends. From germline, CDR1 is SQVTM and CDR2 ANQGSEA. There are 14 residues in the CDR3.